These 5 T cell receptor beta chains came from one sample sequenced in a study of technical replicates of blood from several donors. Data came from immunoSEQ multiplex PCR; TCRdb stores just in-frame clones and leaves some out. The data show about 69,000 clones, over 70% seen once. Sequencing was done on a sample of PBMCs. The receptors derive from a human donor in good health. Some clones in this sample may be carry-over from other donors' samples.

J is TRBJ2-3 and V is TRBV7-9, with D unresolved. Trimming cost V 6 bases and J 1 base, with 14 bases left between them. Germline values: CDR1 SEHNR, CDR2 FQNEAQ (reference sequence). CDR3 length: 15 residues. CDR3 amino acids: CASSPGVSGTDTQYF. Here the CDR3 DNA reads TGTGCCAGCAGTCCCGGAGTTTCTGGCACAGATACGCAGTATTTT. Combining the CDR3 with reference TRBV7-9 and TRBJ2-3 gives the whole variable domain DTGVSQNPRHKITKRGQNVTFRCDPISEHNRLYWYRQTLGQGPEFLTYFQNEAQLEKSRLLSDRFSAERPKGSFSTLEIQRTEQGDSAMYLCASSPGVSGTDTQYFGPGTRLTVL.

This chain joins TRBV2 and TRBJ2-5; the D gene is possibly TRBD2 (6 bases). From germline, CDR1 is SNHLY and CDR2 FYNNEI. This CDR3 has 15 amino acids. Trimming took off 6 bases at V and 10 bases at J, with 24 bases between the two ends. The DNA for the CDR3 is TGTGCCAGCAGATCCCCTGGCGGACACGGGAGAGACCAGTACTTC. Residues: CASRSPGGHGRDQYF. Together with reference TRBV2 and TRBJ2-5, the CDR3 gives the full variable domain: EPEVTQTPSHQVTQMGQEVILRCVPISNHLYFYWYRQILGQKVEFLVSFYNNEISEKSEIFDDQFSVERPDGSNFTLKIRSTKLEDSAMYFCASRSPGGHGRDQYFGPGTRLLVL.

The V gene is TRBV5-5, the J gene TRBJ1-1; D call uncertain. This CDR3 spans 11 amino acids. In germline, CDR1 is SGHKS, CDR2 YYEKEE (reference sequence). Trimming left V 2 bases short and J 11 bases short, with 10 bases between. CDR3 in DNA: TGTGCCAGCAGCTTTCCGGGGTTGGCTTTCTTT. It specifies CASSFPGLAFF.

A single count supports this clone. The chain carries TRBV4-1 and TRBJ1-1, with a weak D call TRBD1 (5 bases). This CDR3 contains 15 residues. V lost 6 bases to trimming and J lost 3 bases, with 17 bases between them. Germline V gene lookup returns CDR1 MGHRA and CDR2 YSYEKL. As DNA, the CDR3 is TGCGCCAGCAGGGACCGGCCGTGGGGGGACACTGAAGCTTTCTTT. Translation: CASRDRPWGDTEAFF.

This chain links TRBV10-3 with TRBJ1-2, with TRBD1 identical over 11 bases. Trimming removed 3 bases from V and 7 bases from J; junction bases left unmatched: 10. Germline values: CDR1 ENHRY, CDR2 SYGVKD. This CDR3 region has 16 residues. The CDR3 spells CAISDLDGQGASGYTF. DNA of the CDR3: TGTGCCATCAGTGACCTCGACGGACAGGGGGCCTCTGGCTACACCTTC.